The clone carrying this TCR beta chain was recorded at least ten times. This record comes from a study of T cells in Graves' hyperthyroidism and ophthalmopathy. The source material, RNA transcripts, was used to amplify TCR beta CDR3 regions. Initially, a first-round RT-PCR of the TCR CDR3 employed the HTBI primer set. One entry per CDR3 protein results from TCRdb running MiXCR on the multiplex PCR reads. This table holds 250,000 to 300,000 distinct CDR3 sequences, roughly an eighth found once. The CDR3 loop spans 15 amino acids. Germline trimming cut 0 bases from V and 10 bases from J; bases unmatched to any gene: 8. Germline assignment: CDR1 LNHNV and CDR2 YYDKDF (reference sequence).

V is TRBV15 and J is TRBJ2-1; 8 bases are a match to TRBD2. The TCR comes from a middle-aged woman with Graves' hyperthyroidism. The sequencing input was blood. As DNA, the CDR3 is TGTGCCACCAGCAGAGATTACCGGGAGCGGGGGGAGCAGTTCTTC. Its translation is CATSRDYRERGEQFF.